The clone carrying this TCR beta chain was counted a few times. Its antigen remains unidentified. Sequencing targeted expressed TCRB transcripts, as all isolated RNA had been reverse transcribed. Produced via immunoSEQ multiplex PCR; TCRdb's table is partial and in-frame only. In the table there are roughly 240,000 clones, roughly 14% of which are singletons. The record originates from a study of beta chain features in type 1 diabetes. Looking at the study overall: Examination covered around 110 million sorted cells spanning all samples. Study-wide findings and caveats: Resolution of whether HLA type affects TCRB rearrangement was not achieved here. In type 1 diabetes patients, VDJ junctions had fewer insertions; deletions at these junctions were more frequent.

V lost 5 bases, J lost 5 bases, and 7 bases stayed unmatched. Germline V gene lookup returns CDR1 MNHEY and CDR2 SVGAGI. CDR3 size: 14 residues. The sample taken for sequencing was naive CD4+ T cells from blood. The chain is built from TRBV6-5 and TRBJ2-7; 9 bases match TRBD1. The receptor's source is a woman in her thirties or forties in good health. The CDR3 nucleotides read TGTGCCAGCAGTCTCGGCCGGGACAGGGACGAGCAGTACTTC. Translated: CASSLGRDRDEQYF.